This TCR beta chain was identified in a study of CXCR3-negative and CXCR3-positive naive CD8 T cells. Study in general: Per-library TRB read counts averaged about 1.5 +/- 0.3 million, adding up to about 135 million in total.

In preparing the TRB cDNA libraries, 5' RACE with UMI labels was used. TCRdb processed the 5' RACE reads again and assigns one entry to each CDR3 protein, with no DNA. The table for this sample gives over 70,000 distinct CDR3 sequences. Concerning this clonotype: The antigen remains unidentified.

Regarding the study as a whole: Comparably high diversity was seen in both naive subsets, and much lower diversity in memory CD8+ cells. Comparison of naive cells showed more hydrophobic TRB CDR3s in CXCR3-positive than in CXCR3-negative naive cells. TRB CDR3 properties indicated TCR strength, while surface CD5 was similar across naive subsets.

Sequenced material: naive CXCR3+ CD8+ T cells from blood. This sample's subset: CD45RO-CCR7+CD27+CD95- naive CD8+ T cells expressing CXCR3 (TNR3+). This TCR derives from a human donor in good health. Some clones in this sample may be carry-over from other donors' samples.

The CDR3 spells CASSPRPGEYDTGELFF. The chain couples TRBV9 to TRBJ2-2; TCRdb gives TRBD1 as the D gene, but with no DNA this cannot be confirmed. Germline V gives CDR1 SGDLS, CDR2 YYNGEE. The CDR3 totals 17 residues.